A selection of T cell receptor beta chains follows, all from one sample in a study of regulatory T cells in long-lasting Graves disease. Via MiXCR, TCRdb re-called the multiplex PCR reads, giving one row per CDR3 protein. The data show 350,000 to 500,000 distinct CDR3 sequences, around 20% seen once. The sample here was peripheral blood mononuclear cells (PBMCs), taken when the disease was refractory, from a patient treated with antithyroid drugs. The receptors come from a female donor with Graves disease. Both conserved end residues are part of each CDR3. A D gene is named only where the DNA matches it firmly. Where a row states a size, it is once, few, many or the class of an expanded clone; other rows omit it.

size	J	D	V	DNA	CDR3
many	TRBJ1-2	TRBD1	TRBV28	TGTGCCAGCAGGGCCCCCGGGACAGGGTATGGCTACACCTTC	CASRAPGTGYGYTF
many	TRBJ2-7	.	TRBV12-3/TRBV12-4	TGTGCCAGCAGTTCCATAGTATACGAGCAGTACTTC	CASSSIVYEQYF
.	TRBJ2-7	.	TRBV20-1	TGCAGTGCTAGAGATGGGCTAGCGATCGGTGACGAGCAGTACTTC	CSARDGLAIGDEQYF
once	TRBJ2-1	TRBD2	TRBV28	TGTGCCAGTATGAGCGGGGGGAAAGACAATGAGCAGTTCTTC	CASMSGGKDNEQFF
many	TRBJ1-1	.	TRBV18	TGTGCCAGCTCACCAGTGGAGAGGAACACTGAAGCTTTCTTT	CASSPVERNTEAFF
many	TRBJ2-7	TRBD2	TRBV28	TGTGCCAGCAGTTTATTTTCTAGCGGAGCCTACGAGCAGTACTTC	CASSLFSSGAYEQYF
.	TRBJ2-7	TRBD1	TRBV5-1	TGCGCCAGCAGCTTGGGGGCAGGGGGCTACGAGCAGTACTTC	CASSLGAGGYEQYF
many	TRBJ2-7	.	TRBV6-1	TGTGCCAGCAGCCCCCCCGGACAGACTTACTACGAGCAGTACTTC	CASSPPGQTYYEQYF
few	TRBJ1-2	.	TRBV28	TGTGCCAGCAGTCCCCGGAGAGGGGTTAACTATGGCTACACCTTC	CASSPRRGVNYGYTF
few	TRBJ2-7	.	TRBV7-9	TGTGCCAGCAGCCCATCCGTTGGGGACATTTCCTACGAGCAGTACTTC	CASSPSVGDISYEQYF
many	TRBJ2-7	TRBD2	TRBV10-3	TGTGCCATCAGTGACCCCGGGACTAGCGGAGCCTACGAGCAGTACTTC	CAISDPGTSGAYEQYF
many	TRBJ2-5	.	TRBV28	TGTGCCACCTCTATGGGCAAAGAAGAGACCCAGTACTTC	CATSMGKEETQYF
many	TRBJ2-2	.	TRBV27	TGTGCCAGCAGTTTAAGGTCCGACACCGGGGAGCTGTTTTTT	CASSLRSDTGELFF
few	TRBJ1-5	TRBD1	TRBV19	TGTGCCAGTAGTCGGGACAGGGGGGTTGGCCCCAGTGGCCAGCCCCAGCATTTT	CASSRDRGVGPSGQPQHF
many	TRBJ1-1	.	TRBV28	TGTGCCAGCAACTCAGGGGCCATGAACACTGAAGCTTTCTTT	CASNSGAMNTEAFF
many	TRBJ1-1	.	TRBV6-1	TGTGCCAGCAGTGAGCCGGGACAAACGAACACTGAAGCTTTCTTT	CASSEPGQTNTEAFF
.	TRBJ1-1	.	TRBV11-2	TGTGCCAGCAGCTTAGGCAGCGGGGCATGGCAAGCTTTCTTT	CASSLGSGAWQAFF
.	TRBJ1-5	TRBD1	TRBV20-1	TGCAGTGCCCAAAGGCCAGGGGGCTTCGGTCAGCCCCAGCATTTT	CSAQRPGGFGQPQHF
.	TRBJ1-1	.	TRBV20-1	TGCAGTGCTACCCCCGGGTCGGGGGAAAGGAACACTGAAGCTTTCTTT	CSATPGSGERNTEAFF
few	TRBJ2-2	TRBD2	TRBV2	TGTGCCAGTAGAAGACTAGCGGGAGCAGCCGGGGAGCTGTTTTTT	CASRRLAGAAGELFF